A selection of T cell receptor beta chains follows, all from one sample in a study of identical twins. MiXCR, applied by TCRdb to the 5' RACE reads, yields one record per CDR3 protein. This sample has roughly 700,000 distinct CDR3 sequences; under 9% occur once, and the top ten carry 0.85% to 1%. These data were also reused for a study on yellow fever vaccine responses in identical twins.

Sequencing used PBMCs. These receptor sequences come from a woman in her late teens or twenties in good health. The CDR3 runs from the conserved cysteine through the conserved F or W.

13	TRBJ2-2	TRBV29-1	CSVDMGNTGELFF
15	TRBJ2-3	TRBV7-2	CASSARGTGTDTQYF
15	TRBJ2-7	TRBV27	CASSLRVGHTYEQYF
15	TRBJ2-7	TRBV7-9	CASSLRQGWLDEQYF
12	TRBJ2-3	TRBV28	CASRTSTDTQYF
13	TRBJ2-1	TRBV5-1	CASSLKTTNEQFF
14	TRBJ1-1	TRBV9	CASSVSQGQGEAFF
14	TRBJ2-3	TRBV5-1	CASSSTEGSDTQYF
15	TRBJ2-3	TRBV6-4	CASSDWRGRSDTQYF
12	TRBJ2-5	TRBV29-1	CSVEYSQETQYF
15	TRBJ2-3	TRBV7-3	CASSLRGSYTDTQYF
16	TRBJ2-3	TRBV5-1	CASSLTGVGSTDTQYF
16	TRBJ2-3	TRBV5-1	CASSLGTGRYTDTQYF
14	TRBJ2-1	TRBV5-1	CASSGTGGFDEQFF
15	TRBJ2-1	TRBV27	CATTTGLGRANEQFF
15	TRBJ1-5	TRBV29-1	CSVVTGLNSNQPQHF
14	TRBJ1-1	TRBV18	CASSPPGLNTEAFF
15	TRBJ2-1	TRBV20-1	CSADRGVREYNEQFF
14	TRBJ2-1	TRBV6-2/TRBV6-3	CASRSILSYNEQFF
17	TRBJ2-2	TRBV4-3	CASSHLLGTGDTGELFF
15	TRBJ2-5	TRBV5-6	CASSLAPSGSETQYF
15	TRBJ2-1	TRBV28	CASSSEREVKNEQFF
15	TRBJ2-3	TRBV24-1	CATSDSRGRTDTQYF
15	TRBJ2-7	TRBV6-5	CASSYSRDSSYEQYF
15	TRBJ2-7	TRBV20-1	CSAPRIGQDHYEQYF
14	TRBJ2-7	TRBV20-1	CSAKDRRTVVVQYF
14	TRBJ2-7	TRBV14	CASSQESTLYEQYF
14	TRBJ2-7	TRBV9	CASTPGLGVSEQYF
14	TRBJ2-5	TRBV20-1	CSARVPGVQETQYF
20	TRBJ2-4	TRBV7-3	CASSYLPTGASESAKNIQYF
13	TRBJ2-5	TRBV20-1	CSARLEQKETQYF
16	TRBJ1-2	TRBV27	CASSRSGQGLNYGYTF
15	TRBJ2-1	TRBV27	CASRRGTEPYNEQFF
13	TRBJ1-4	TRBV20-1	CSANDDPMGKLFF
14	TRBJ1-6	TRBV12-3/TRBV12-4	CASSSYERGSPLHF